The T cell receptor beta chain described here comes from a study of blood T cell repertoires in COVID-19. For the study at large: Sites across the United States, Italy and Spain contributed samples from acute and convalescent COVID-19. The cDNA or gDNA used as material had been derived from T cells, B-cell-depleted T cells, or PBMCs.

Per germline, CDR1 SGHTA and CDR2 FQGTGA. Trimming left V 1 base short and J 0 bases short, with 12 bases between. CDR3 length: 16 amino acids. Some clones are missing from TCRdb's copy, which holds only in-frame ones; the method was immunoSEQ multiplex PCR. The table lists over 120,000 clones, about 87% of them singletons. The rearrangement uses TRBV7-3 and TRBJ1-1, with a possible D match to TRBD1 (6 bases). The source material was peripheral blood. This TCR derives from a woman between 45 and 65 years old with active or convalescent COVID-19. CDR3 sequence: CASSLNRVPMNTEAFF. DNA for the CDR3: TGTGCCAGCAGCTTAAACAGGGTTCCGATGAACACTGAAGCTTTCTTT. Variable domain in full (rest from reference TRBV7-3 and TRBJ1-1): GAGVSQTPSNKVTEKGKYVELRCDPISGHTALYWYRQSLGQGPEFLIYFQGTGAADDSGLPNDRFFAVRPEGSVSTLKIQRTERGDSAVYLCASSLNRVPMNTEAFFGQGTRLTVV.